What follows is one TCR beta chain and its context. The table came from immunoSEQ multiplex PCR; TCRdb's copy has only in-frame clones and leaves some out. Here the sample spans about 44,000 clones, about 89% being singletons. Germline lookup yields CDR1 SGHRS and CDR2 YFSETQ. Trimming took off 2 bases at V and 6 bases at J, with 12 bases between the two ends. The CDR3 contains 14 residues. The record originates from a study of blood T cell repertoires in COVID-19. Study summary: The study drew acute and convalescent COVID-19 samples from the United States, Italy and Spain.

This chain joins TRBV5-1 and TRBJ1-5, with a possible D match to TRBD1 (5 bases). This TCR was recovered from a man aged 65 to 79 with active COVID-19. The sample taken for sequencing was peripheral blood. DNA of the CDR3: TGCGCCAGCAGCTTAGGTCAAAGGGGTCAGCCCCAGCATTTT. Its protein is CASSLGQRGQPQHF.